Listed below are T cell receptor beta chains from one sample, sequenced in a study of blood T cell repertoires in COVID-19. The protocol was immunoSEQ multiplex PCR, while the TCRdb copy is restricted to in-frame clones and leaves out a portion. This table has about 270,000 clones, around 86% appearing once. The sample consisted of PBMCs or T cells enriched from blood (not recorded which). The receptors stem from a woman under 30 who had recovered from COVID-19. CDR3s include the opening cysteine and the closing phenylalanine or tryptophan. A D gene is named only where the DNA matches it firmly. Size values are once, few and many counts, or a class for expanded clones, and some rows have none.

j_gene	abundance	d_gene	v_gene	CDR3nt	CDR3aa
TRBJ2-1	NA	TRBD2	TRBV7-3	TGTGCCAGCAGCTTATCTGGGCGTAGAGCGGGAGGGCCCAATGAGCAGTTCTTC	CASSLSGRRAGGPNEQFF
TRBJ2-1	few	NA	TRBV2	TGTGCCAGCACCCCACAGTGGTTACCCAATGAGCAGTTCTTC	CASTPQWLPNEQFF
TRBJ1-2	NA	NA	TRBV6-5	TGTGCCAGCAGTTACACCCGGACAGCCACCCCTCGAACCTTC	CASSYTRTATPRTF
TRBJ2-7	NA	TRBD2	TRBV19	TGTGCCAGTAGGGGACTAGCGGGAAACTACGAGCAGTACTTC	CASRGLAGNYEQYF
TRBJ2-7	NA	NA	TRBV7-2	TGTGCCAGCAGCTTAGATCCCGGGGGGCACTACGAGCAGTACTTC	CASSLDPGGHYEQYF
TRBJ2-7	NA	TRBD2	TRBV10-3	TGTGCCATCAGTGAAACTAGCGGGAGCTACGAGCAGTACTTC	CAISETSGSYEQYF
TRBJ1-6	NA	NA	TRBV18	TGTGCCAGCTCACCACGTCAGGGGAATTCACCCCTCCACTTT	CASSPRQGNSPLHF
TRBJ1-2	few	TRBD1	TRBV27	TGTGCCAGCAGGAGGACAGGACCCGACTATGGCTACACCTTC	CASRRTGPDYGYTF
TRBJ1-5	NA	TRBD1	TRBV18	TGTGCCAGCTCGCAACAGGGGGCGGGTTCCGGCCAGCCCCAGCATTTT	CASSQQGAGSGQPQHF
TRBJ2-7	NA	NA	TRBV21-1	TGTGCCAGCAGCCGGACTAGACCGAGCTCCTACGAGCAGTACTTC	CASSRTRPSSYEQYF
TRBJ2-4	NA	TRBD2	TRBV9	TGTGCCAGCAGCGTAGGTCTAGCGGGAGGCCGGGACAAAAACATTCAGTACTTC	CASSVGLAGGRDKNIQYF
TRBJ2-3	NA	TRBD1	TRBV19	TGTGCCAGTAGTACACAGGGGAGTACAGATACGCAGTATTTT	CASSTQGSTDTQYF
TRBJ2-1	once	NA	TRBV5-6	TGTGCCAGCAGCTTCGTATTCAGCAGGGCCAGCTCCTACAATGAGCAGTTCTTC	CASSFVFSRASSYNEQFF
TRBJ2-7	NA	TRBD2	TRBV27	TGTGCCAGCAGCCTCGGACTAGCCTACGAGCAGTACTTC	CASSLGLAYEQYF
TRBJ1-1	NA	TRBD1	TRBV6-5	TGTGCCAGCAGCCCGCCTACAGGGGGAGGAGAAGCTTTCTTT	CASSPPTGGGEAFF
TRBJ1-4	NA	NA	TRBV11-3	TGTGCCAGCAGCCCACGAAGCGGGTCCAATGAAAAACTGTTTTTT	CASSPRSGSNEKLFF
TRBJ1-2	once	TRBD1	TRBV6-5	TGTGCCAGCAGTACCCGACAGGGAGGCTACACCTTC	CASSTRQGGYTF
TRBJ1-4	NA	NA	TRBV5-1	TGCGCCAGCAGAAAATTTACAGCCCCCGAAAATGAAAAACTGTTTTTT	CASRKFTAPENEKLFF
TRBJ2-7	NA	TRBD2	TRBV7-8	TGTGCCAGCAGCTTAATCCGACTAGCGAGTTACGAGCAGTACTTC	CASSLIRLASYEQYF
TRBJ2-3	NA	TRBD2	TRBV7-9	TGTGCCAGCAGCCCAATACTAGCGGGAGGGGGAGATACGCAGTATTTT	CASSPILAGGGDTQYF
TRBJ2-1	NA	TRBD2	TRBV19	TGTGCCAGTAGTATGGGTCGGGAGGGCCATGAGCAGTTCTTC	CASSMGREGHEQFF
TRBJ2-3	NA	NA	TRBV5-6	TGTGCCAGCACCAGGGGGGCTCTCACAGATACGCAGTATTTT	CASTRGALTDTQYF
TRBJ2-1	NA	TRBD1	TRBV5-1	TGCGCCAGCAGCTTGAGGGACAGGGGGCTCAATGAGCAGTTCTTC	CASSLRDRGLNEQFF
TRBJ1-1	NA	NA	TRBV19	TGTGCCAGTAGAGGCGGGGTGTGGGTGAACACTGAAGCTTTCTTT	CASRGGVWVNTEAFF
TRBJ2-1	NA	TRBD1	TRBV27	TGTGCCAGCAGTTACCGGGACAGGGGGGGCAATGAGCAGTTCTTC	CASSYRDRGGNEQFF
TRBJ2-1	NA	NA	TRBV6-5	TGTGCCAGCAGTTACCGCAGGTACAATGAGCAGTTCTTC	CASSYRRYNEQFF
TRBJ2-1	once	TRBD2	TRBV11-3	TGTGCCAGCAGCTTACGTTTTGGAGCGGGGGTAACCTACAATGAGCAGTTCTTC	CASSLRFGAGVTYNEQFF
TRBJ2-7	NA	NA	TRBV18	TGTGCCAGCTCCGTTACAGGGCCGGCCTACGAGCAGTACTTC	CASSVTGPAYEQYF
TRBJ1-3	NA	NA	TRBV28	TGTGCCAGCATGTCTTTCCTGACATCGAGCTCTGGAAACACCATATATTTT	CASMSFLTSSSGNTIYF
TRBJ2-1	NA	NA	TRBV2	TGTGCCAGCAGTTCCCCTTTTGCGGGGAGCTCCTACAATGAGCAGTTCTTC	CASSSPFAGSSYNEQFF
TRBJ2-7	NA	TRBD1	TRBV28	TGTGCCAGCAGTCATGGGACAGGGTGGACCTACGAGCAGTACTTC	CASSHGTGWTYEQYF
TRBJ1-2	NA	NA	TRBV25-1	TGTGCCAGCAGTGAAGTCGGTCGCCATTGGGGCTACACCTTC	CASSEVGRHWGYTF
TRBJ2-5	NA	TRBD2	TRBV7-2	TGTGCCAGCAGCAGGACTAGCGGGAGGAGCGAAAAGACCCAGTACTTC	CASSRTSGRSEKTQYF
TRBJ2-2	NA	NA	TRBV7-9	TGTGCCAGCAGCTTGGACAGCCAGAACACCGGGGAGCTGTTTTTT	CASSLDSQNTGELFF
TRBJ1-1	NA	NA	TRBV29-1	TGCAGCGTTGACCGGACAGCGAACACTGAAGCTTTCTTT	CSVDRTANTEAFF
TRBJ1-1	once	NA	TRBV11-2	TGTGCCAGCAGCTTAAGAGAGGGCACTGAAGCTTTCTTT	CASSLREGTEAFF
TRBJ2-2	NA	TRBD1	TRBV27	TGTGCCAGCAGACTCTCCGGGACAGGGAGGACCGGGGAGCTGTTTTTT	CASRLSGTGRTGELFF
TRBJ2-5	few	NA	TRBV5-6	TGTGCCAGCAGCACAAGGACTATAGCATACGAGACCCAGTACTTC	CASSTRTIAYETQYF
TRBJ2-3	once	TRBD2	TRBV24-1	TGTGCCACCAGTGAGGGGATAGCGGGGGACCTAGTCAGCACAGATACGCAGTATTTT	CATSEGIAGDLVSTDTQYF
TRBJ2-1	NA	TRBD2	TRBV5-1	TGCGCCAGCAGCTTCAGAAGGACTAGCTCCTACAATGAGCAGTTCTTC	CASSFRRTSSYNEQFF
TRBJ1-3	NA	TRBD1	TRBV9	TGTGCCAGCAGCGTCCAAGGGGGGTCCGGACAGGGATCCTCGTTTGGAAACACCATATATTTT	CASSVQGGSGQGSSFGNTIYF
TRBJ2-1	NA	TRBD2	TRBV9	TGTGCCAGCAGCCCCGGGGGGATTTCCGGGGGGGAGCAGTTCTTC	CASSPGGISGGEQFF
TRBJ1-1	NA	TRBD1	TRBV4-1	TGCGCCAGCAGCCAACATGGACAGGCCAACACTGAAGCTTTCTTT	CASSQHGQANTEAFF
TRBJ1-2	NA	TRBD1	TRBV4-3	TGCGCCAGCAGCCAACGGACAGGGATCGGCTACACCTTC	CASSQRTGIGYTF
TRBJ1-2	NA	TRBD1	TRBV30	TGTGCCTGGAGTGATCTGGGACAGGGCGGCTATGGCTACACCTTC	CAWSDLGQGGYGYTF
TRBJ1-3	few	NA	TRBV7-8	TGTGCCAGCAGCTTACGTGAGGTCGGCTCTGGAAACACCATATATTTT	CASSLREVGSGNTIYF
TRBJ1-2	NA	NA	TRBV5-1	TGCGCCAGCAGCTTGGGAAAGCCCCGTGTTGGCTACACCTTC	CASSLGKPRVGYTF
TRBJ1-6	NA	NA	TRBV6-5	TGTGCCAGCCGTCTCGGGGGAGGTAATTCACCCCTCCACTTT	CASRLGGGNSPLHF
TRBJ1-1	NA	TRBD1	TRBV7-3	TGTGCCAGCAGCGCCGGGACAGGGGTTGGGTACACTGAAGCTTTCTTT	CASSAGTGVGYTEAFF
TRBJ2-3	NA	NA	TRBV20-1	TGCAGTGCCGGGGTAGATACGCAGTATTTT	CSAGVDTQYF
TRBJ1-4	NA	NA	TRBV11-1	TGTGCCAGCAGCCTGGACGGGATTAATGAAAAACTGTTTTTT	CASSLDGINEKLFF